Below are 32 T cell receptor beta chains sequenced from a single sample in a study of T-cell reconstitution after alpha-beta-depleted transplantation in children. Using unique molecular identifiers, the investigators prepared the TCRbeta library. TCRdb fed the PCR reads into MiXCR, producing one record per CDR3 protein. This table has roughly 280,000 distinct CDR3 sequences, 9.5% to 13% appearing once. The sample was peripheral blood, taken 180 days after TCRalphabeta/CD19-depleted stem cell transplant. The receptors originated from a male patient aged 2 to 9 who had a stem cell transplant for chronic granulomatous disease, so the T cells may come from the graft donor.

A word on this clonotype: A much bigger clone sits one base away, suggesting this may be a read error. The CDR3 is CASSQDLGFYCYTF. The CDR3 DNA follows: TGCGCCAGCAGCCAAGATTTGGGATTCTATTGCTACACCTTC. This chain joins TRBV4-3 and TRBJ1-2; D remains ambiguous. In germline, CDR1 is LGHNA, CDR2 YSLEER. The CDR3 has 14 residues.

This clonotype showed up many times. This sequence joins TRBV7-8 and TRBJ2-5; 11 nucleotides match TRBD2. This CDR3 has 16 residues. Germline V gives CDR1 SGHVS, CDR2 FQNEAQ. After removal of 4 bases from V and 4 bases from J, the junction contained 8 bases not matched to a gene. CDR3 bases: TGTGCCAGCAGCTCTATAGCGGGAGGGCCGGGAGAGACCCAGTACTTC. It encodes CASSSIAGGPGETQYF.

CDR3 in DNA: TGTGCCAGCAGCATACAAGGAACAGATACGCAGTATTTT. Its protein product is CASSIQGTDTQYF. This rearrangement joins TRBV7-9 to TRBJ2-3; D gene uncertain. Trimming pared 5 bases from V and 3 bases from J, leaving 9 bases between. The germline V gene encodes CDR1 SEHNR and CDR2 FQNEAQ (reference sequence). The CDR3 covers 13 residues.

This clonotype was seen many times. The chain uses TRBV10-3 and TRBJ1-4; unclear D gene. Per the germline V gene, CDR1 is ENHRY and CDR2 is SYGVKD. Trimming took 6 bases from V and 6 from J, leaving 14 bases between them. The CDR3 has 14 residues. The CDR3 is CAISQTGNDEKLFF. CDR3 nucleotides: TGTGCCATCAGCCAGACGGGTAATGATGAAAAACTGTTTTTT.

This clonotype was detected many times. The chain recombines TRBV21-1 with TRBJ1-1. TRBV21-1 is deemed a pseudogene. CDR3 size: 11 residues. The CDR3 sequence: CASSEGTEAFF. The CDR3 nucleotides are TGTGCCAGCAGCGAAGGGACTGAAGCTTTCTTT.

This clonotype was detected many times. This chain uses TRBV29-1 with TRBJ2-7; D may be TRBD2 (5 bases). There are 14 residues in the CDR3. V was shortened by 0 bases and J by 0 bases, with 9 bases between the two germline ends. The germline V gene encodes CDR1 SQVTM and CDR2 ANQGSEA. CDR3 residues: CSVEDEGSSYEQYF. The CDR3 nucleotides are TGCAGCGTTGAAGATGAGGGCAGCTCCTACGAGCAGTACTTC.

This clonotype was found many times. The V gene is TRBV20-1, the J gene TRBJ2-3, with a possible D match to TRBD1 (6 bases). Trimming pared 4 bases from V and 2 bases from J, leaving 7 bases between. The germline V gene encodes CDR1 DFQATT and CDR2 SNEGSKA (reference sequence). CDR3 length: 12 amino acids. CDR3 sequence reads: CSATGHTDTQYF. CDR3 in DNA: TGCAGTGCTACGGGACACACAGATACGCAGTATTTT.

The V call is TRBV18, the J call TRBJ1-1; tentative D call: TRBD1 (5 bases). The CDR3 extends over 16 amino acids. Between the trimmed V and J ends, which lost 2 bases and 4 bases, there was a span of 17 bases. CDR1 and CDR2 from the germline V gene are KGHSH and LQKENI. The CDR3 DNA sequence: TGTGCCAGCTCACCATCACTCGGCAGGGCCGTCACTGAAGCTTTCTTT. This encodes CASSPSLGRAVTEAFF.

This clonotype showed up many times. V gene TRBV28 combines with J gene TRBJ2-7, with 8 bases aligning to TRBD2. This CDR3 has 14 residues. From germline, CDR1 is MDHEN and CDR2 SYDVKM. J gave up 3 bases and V 3 bases, and 4 bases lay outside the gene matches. The CDR3 DNA reads as TGTGCCAGCAGTTTCCCCAGCGGGAGCTACGAGCAGTACTTC. Translating gives CASSFPSGSYEQYF.

This clonotype has a count of ten or more. The germline gene is not matched at one end of the junction; a read error may be the cause. The rearrangement joins TRBV18 to TRBJ2-7, with D possibly TRBD1 on 6 matching bases. The CDR3 has 16 residues. Germline CDR1 and CDR2: KGHSH and LQKENI. CDR3 loop: CASSPETTGSPYGQYF. Here the CDR3 DNA reads TGTGCCAGCTCACCAGAAACGACAGGATCCCCCTACGGGCAGTACTTC.

This clonotype was found many times. The rearrangement joins TRBV28 to TRBJ1-2; D ambiguous. This CDR3 comprises 12 residues. The germline gives CDR1 MDHEN, CDR2 SYDVKM. The V and J ends lost 5 bases and 1 base respectively, with 5 bases between them. Written as DNA, the CDR3 is TGTGCCAGCAGTGTGGTTAACTATGGCTACACCTTC. Amino acid sequence: CASSVVNYGYTF.

This clonotype was observed many times. The chain's CDR3 is CASSLKGTTPLAKNIQYF. For the CDR3, the DNA is TGCGCCAGCAGCTTGAAGGGCACAACTCCTCTAGCCAAAAACATTCAGTACTTC. The chain couples TRBV5-1 to TRBJ2-4; D is ambiguous. Germline CDR1 is SGHRS and CDR2 is YFSETQ. The CDR3 covers 18 residues. Trimming left V 1 base short and J 0 bases short, with 17 bases between.

This clonotype was counted ten times or more. CDR3 residues: CASSRAQEETQYF. CDR3 bases: TGTGCCAGTAGTCGCGCCCAAGAGGAGACCCAGTACTTC. V and J are TRBV19 and TRBJ2-5; no clear D. Germline V gene sequence: CDR1 LNHDA, CDR2 SQIVND (reference sequence). The CDR3 covers 13 residues. V was clipped by 5 bases and J by 5 bases, with 12 bases between them.

Many counts were recorded for this clonotype. The V and J genes are TRBV21-1 and TRBJ2-7; the table's D gene call, TRBD2, was not cross checked with the DNA. TRBV21-1 is recorded as a pseudogene. This CDR3 region has 17 residues. CDR3 sequence: CASIPRLAGEGTREQYF. The CDR3 DNA sequence: TGTGCCAGCATCCCGCGACTAGCGGGAGAGGGGACGCGCGAGCAGTACTTC.

Notes on this clonotype: At one end the junction does not follow the germline gene, possibly because of a read error. The CDR3 DNA follows: TGTGCCAGCAGCTTGGTCCCGGGCGAGCAGTACTTC. Its translation: CASSLVPGEQYF. The chain couples TRBV5-1 to TRBJ2-7, with D uncertain. The CDR3 consists of 12 residues. CDR1 is SGHRS, CDR2 YFSETQ, per germline.

The chain employs TRBV11-2 and TRBJ2-1; the D gene is possibly TRBD1 (6 bases). The V end lost 0 bases, the J end lost 1 base, and 13 bases lay between the germline ends. The V gene's germline CDR1 is SGHAT and CDR2 FQNNGV. This CDR3 is 17 amino acids long. The CDR3 DNA is TGTGCCAGCAGCTTAGAATCAGGGGAAGGGTCCTACAATGAGCAGTTCTTC. This translates into CASSLESGEGSYNEQFF.

There are many counts of this clonotype. One junction end disagrees with the germline gene, perhaps due to a read error. V is TRBV7-3 and J is TRBJ2-2; 11 bases match TRBD2. Per the germline V gene, CDR1 is SGHTA and CDR2 is FQGTGA. This CDR3 has 15 residues. The CDR3 reads CASSLSGGATGELFF. CDR3 in DNA: TGCGCCAGCAGCCTTAGCGGGGGGGCAACCGGGGAGCTGTTTTTT. Filled out from reference TRBV7-3 and TRBJ2-2, the complete variable domain reads GAGVSQTPSNKVTEKGKYVELRCDPISGHTALYWYRQSLGQGPEFLIYFQGTGAADDSGLPNDRFFAVRPEGSVSTLKIQRTERGDSAVYLCASSLSGGATGELFFGEGSRLTVL.

This clonotype occurred once. A much bigger clone sits one base away, suggesting this may be a read error. The CDR3 carries no conserved terminal phenylalanine or tryptophan, so it likely arises from a read error. The rearrangement links TRBV4-2 to TRBJ2-7, with D maybe TRBD1 (5 bases). This CDR3 has 18 amino acids. The V and J ends lost 5 bases and 3 bases respectively, with 26 bases between them. Germline V gives CDR1 LGHNA, CDR2 YNFKEQ. CDR3 nucleotide sequence: TGTGCCAGCAGCGGTTGGACACAAAGACCACAGTTCAACTACGAGCAGTACCTC. Its protein is CASSGWTQRPQFNYEQYL.

This clonotype has a count of ten or more. The chain has TRBV12-3 or TRBV12-4 and TRBJ1-6; D remains unclear. V shed 5 bases and J shed 10 bases, with 9 bases lying between them. This CDR3 comprises 12 residues. CDR3 sequence: CASSREASPLHF. CDR3 coding DNA: TGTGCCAGCAGTCGTGAGGCGTCACCCCTCCACTTT.

This clonotype was seen ten or more times. The chain is built from TRBV29-1 and TRBJ2-1; D is uncertain. The CDR3 is made up of 10 amino acids. Per the germline V gene, CDR1 is SQVTM and CDR2 is ANQGSEA. V lost 4 bases and J lost 7, with 5 bases in between. In nucleotides, the CDR3 is TGCAGCGTTGCGGATAATGAGCAGTTCTTC. Protein product: CSVADNEQFF.

This clonotype appeared many times. The gene calls are TRBV4-2 and TRBJ1-5; 7 nucleotides line up with TRBD1. With 0 bases clipped from V and 0 bases from J, the junction kept 2 bases outside the gene matches. This CDR3 contains 16 residues. The V gene's germline CDR1 is LGHNA and CDR2 YNFKEQ. This CDR3 is CASSQEGTASNQPQHF. In nucleotides, the CDR3 is TGTGCCAGCAGCCAAGAAGGGACAGCTAGCAATCAGCCCCAGCATTTT.

Points on this clonotype: This may come from a read error, since a much larger clone is one base off. The chain is built from TRBV7-2 and TRBJ2-7, with D uncertain. CDR3 size: 17 residues. CDR1 and CDR2 from the germline V gene are SGHTA and FQGNSA. The V end was cut by 5 bases, the J end by 4 bases, with 24 bases between. DNA of the CDR3: TGTGCCAGCAGCCCCCCCGCAGTAGGGCCCATGCAGTACGAGCAGTACTTC. It codes for CASSPPAVGPMQYEQYF.

This clonotype was picked up many times. The J gene is TRBJ2-1, the V gene TRBV28; 15 positions agree with TRBD2. V trimming: 7 bases; J trimming: 7 bases; junction bases outside the gene matches: 5. The CDR3 extends over 15 amino acids. Looked up from germline, CDR1 is MDHEN and CDR2 is SYDVKM. As DNA, the CDR3 is TGTGCCAGCAAAGGGGGACTAGCGGGAGGTAATGAGCAGTTCTTC. Amino acid sequence: CASKGGLAGGNEQFF.

In regard to this clonotype: A much bigger clone sits one base away, suggesting this may be a read error. The J gene is TRBJ2-7, the V gene TRBV5-1, with D possibly TRBD2 on 6 matching bases. The CDR3 loop spans 15 amino acids. CDR1 and CDR2 (germline): SGHRS, YFSETQ. Trimming took 0 bases from V and 5 from J, leaving 15 bases between them. This chain's CDR3 is CASSLAVGDSDEQYF. Here the CDR3 DNA reads TGCGCCAGCAGCTTGGCCGTAGGGGACTCTGACGAGCAGTACTTC.

This clonotype has ten or more counts. The V and J genes are TRBV5-6 and TRBJ2-7, with 10 bases aligning to TRBD1. The germline gives CDR1 SGHDT, CDR2 YYEEEE. CDR3 length equals 13 residues. Germline trimming cut 3 bases from V and 7 bases from J; bases unmatched to any gene: 4. The CDR3 bases are TGTGCCAGCAGCTCCGGGACAGGGGTTGAGCAGTACTTC. Its protein product is CASSSGTGVEQYF.

This clonotype showed up many times. The J gene is TRBJ2-1, the V gene TRBV12-3 or TRBV12-4, with D uncertain. The CDR3 sequence is 11 residues long. V was clipped by 7 bases and J by 9 bases, with 10 bases between them. CDR3 sequence reads: CASTTSGEQFF. CDR3 nucleotides: TGTGCCAGCACCACCTCTGGTGAGCAGTTCTTC.

The sample holds many counts of this clonotype. The CDR3, as DNA: TGTGCCAGCAGTTTAGTTGCCGGGAGTAATAGCAATCAGCCCCAGCATTTT. This sequence encodes CASSLVAGSNSNQPQHF. The chain joins TRBV12-3 or TRBV12-4 to TRBJ1-5; D call uncertain. V was pared by 1 base and J by 0 bases, with 13 bases between. The CDR3 is made up of 17 amino acids.

This clonotype appeared many times. This chain links TRBV11-2 with TRBJ2-7; 11 nucleotides agree with TRBD1. The CDR3 sequence is 17 residues long. Germline V gene sequence: CDR1 SGHAT, CDR2 FQNNGV. Germline trimming cut 0 bases from V and 0 bases from J; bases unmatched to any gene: 4. The chain's CDR3 is CASSLEGGQGASYEQYF. DNA for the CDR3: TGTGCCAGCAGCTTAGAAGGTGGACAGGGGGCCTCCTACGAGCAGTACTTC. Combining the CDR3 with reference TRBV11-2 and TRBJ2-7 gives the whole variable domain EAGVAQSPRYKIIEKRQSVAFWCNPISGHATLYWYQQILGQGPKLLIQFQNNGVVDDSQLPKDRFSAERLKGVDSTLKIQPAKLEDSAVYLCASSLEGGQGASYEQYFGPGTRLTVT.

The table lists this clonotype with many counts. The chain is built from TRBV7-2 and TRBJ2-1; TRBD2 matches 7 bases. This CDR3 has 17 amino acids. Germline CDR1 SGHTA, CDR2 FQGNSA. The V gene end was trimmed by 2 bases and the J gene end by 0 bases; junction bases not matched to a gene: 7. Here the CDR3 DNA reads TGTGCCAGCAGCTTACTTCCAGCGGGGAGCTCCTACAATGAGCAGTTCTTC. Translating it yields CASSLLPAGSSYNEQFF.

This clonotype occurred many times. The chain employs TRBV3-1 and TRBJ2-1; no definite D call. Germline CDR1 LGHDT, CDR2 YNNKEL (reference sequence). The V end lost 4 bases, the J end lost 3 bases, and 13 bases lay between the germline ends. The CDR3 is made up of 15 amino acids. The CDR3 coding sequence is TGTGCCAGCAGCCTGAGCGTTGAAGGCTACAATGAGCAGTTCTTC. This codes for CASSLSVEGYNEQFF.

At least ten counts were recorded for this clonotype. The V and J genes are TRBV5-1 and TRBJ1-6; TRBD1 matches 7 bases. CDR3 size: 13 residues. J was trimmed by 8 bases and V by 6 bases; bases with no gene match: 5. Looked up from germline, CDR1 is SGHRS and CDR2 is YFSETQ. The DNA for the CDR3 is TGCGCCAGCACCGGGACAGAAGATTCACCCCTCCACTTT. Translating it yields CASTGTEDSPLHF. The full variable domain, completed using reference TRBV5-1 and TRBJ1-6, is KAGVTQTPRYLIKTRGQQVTLSCSPISGHRSVSWYQQTPGQGLQFLFEYFSETQRNKGNFPGRFSGRQFSNSRSEMNVSTLELGDSALYLCASTGTEDSPLHFGNGTRLTVT.

This clonotype was counted at least ten times. The chain couples TRBV5-1 to TRBJ2-7; 7 bases agree with TRBD2. From germline, CDR1 is SGHRS and CDR2 YFSETQ. V was pared by 2 bases and J by 2 bases, with 4 bases of the junction left unmatched. This CDR3 is built from 14 residues. The CDR3 region has the DNA TGCGCCAGCAGCTTAGGGGACTACCCCTACGAGCAGTACTTC. As protein: CASSLGDYPYEQYF. The variable domain in full, completed from reference TRBV5-1 and TRBJ2-7, reads KAGVTQTPRYLIKTRGQQVTLSCSPISGHRSVSWYQQTPGQGLQFLFEYFSETQRNKGNFPGRFSGRQFSNSRSEMNVSTLELGDSALYLCASSLGDYPYEQYFGPGTRLTVT.